This TCR beta chain was sequenced for a study of neurological immune-mediated disorders. This clonotype came up many times. Its antigen is still unknown. The CDR3 sequence is 19 residues long. Germline V gene data show CDR1 as MDHEN and CDR2 as SYDVKM. V was clipped by 4 bases and J by 2 bases; unmatched bases: 9. The cDNA came from 5'RACE with 10-nucleotide random UMIs. Whenever a sequencing run was performed, it yielded over 170 million TCR-beta sequences from 15-18 subjects. TCRdb ran MiXCR on the 5' RACE reads and lists one entry per CDR3 protein. Here the sample spans approximately 87,000 distinct CDR3 sequences, 14% being singletons. PBMCs numbering 2 million and stored at -80 C yielded the unsorted libraries. The study's findings and limits: HTLV-1-associated myelopathy displayed the greatest TCR clonal expansion, and multiple sclerosis exhibited the smallest, lower than that of healthy controls.

The V gene is TRBV28, the J gene TRBJ2-1; TRBD2 matches 15 bases. The sample comprised PBMCs. The sequence was collected from a woman between 45 and 60 years old in good health. This CDR3 is CASSSLGLAGGPTYNEQFF. The CDR3 nucleotides are TGTGCCAGCAGTTCCCTCGGACTAGCGGGGGGGCCGACCTACAATGAGCAGTTCTTC.